This T cell receptor beta chain derives from a study of blood T cell repertoires in COVID-19. Study as a whole: The study drew acute and convalescent COVID-19 samples from the United States, Italy and Spain.

In the original processing: How many nucleated cells were present was estimated from reference gene primer amplification. Profiled with immunoSEQ multiplex PCR; TCRdb holds only in-frame clones, not every one. Clonal size and the V and J genes are those of that table, whereas D and trimming came from the DNA. The table records tens of thousands of clones, more than 80% of them present only once. Losses at the gene ends were 5 bases for V and 5 bases for J; bases not matched to a gene: 4. Germline V CDR1 and CDR2: MNHEY, SVGAGI. The CDR3 sequence is 14 residues long. Sequenced input: peripheral blood. This TCR was sampled from an elderly woman with active COVID-19. J is TRBJ2-1 and V is TRBV6-5, with TRBD1 matching 9 bases. For the CDR3, the DNA is TGTGCCAGCAGTCACAGGGGGCCGGACAATGAGCAGTTCTTC. Amino acid sequence: CASSHRGPDNEQFF.